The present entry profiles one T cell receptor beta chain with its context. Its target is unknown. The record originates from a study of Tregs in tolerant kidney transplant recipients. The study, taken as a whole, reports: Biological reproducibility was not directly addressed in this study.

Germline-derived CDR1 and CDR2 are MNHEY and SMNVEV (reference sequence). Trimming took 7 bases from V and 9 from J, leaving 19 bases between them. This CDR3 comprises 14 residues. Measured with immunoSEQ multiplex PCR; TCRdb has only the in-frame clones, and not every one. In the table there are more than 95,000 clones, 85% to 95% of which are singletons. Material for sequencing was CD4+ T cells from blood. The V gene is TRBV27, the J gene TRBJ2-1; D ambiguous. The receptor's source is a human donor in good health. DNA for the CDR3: TGTGCCAGCATCCTAACGTCAGAGTCCGGTGAGCAGTTCTTC. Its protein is CASILTSESGEQFF.